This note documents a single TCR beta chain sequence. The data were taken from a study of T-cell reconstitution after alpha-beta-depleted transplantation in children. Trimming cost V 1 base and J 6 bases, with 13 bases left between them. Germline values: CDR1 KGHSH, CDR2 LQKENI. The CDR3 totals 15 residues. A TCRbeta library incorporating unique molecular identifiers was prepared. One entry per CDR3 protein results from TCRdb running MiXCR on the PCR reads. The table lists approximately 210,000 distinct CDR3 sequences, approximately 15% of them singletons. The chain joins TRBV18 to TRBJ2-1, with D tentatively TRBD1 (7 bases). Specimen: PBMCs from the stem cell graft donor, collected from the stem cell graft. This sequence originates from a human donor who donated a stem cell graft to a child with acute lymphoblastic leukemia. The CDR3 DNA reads TGTGCCAGCTCACCACTTACCAGGGGGGCCAATGAGCAGTTCTTC. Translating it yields CASSPLTRGANEQFF.